The clone carrying this T cell receptor (beta chain) has just one count. This record belongs to a study of blood T cell repertoires in COVID-19. At the level of the study: COVID-19 samples, acute and convalescent, were from the United States, Italy and Spain. T cells, B-cell-depleted T cells, or PBMCs provided the cDNA or gDNA that served as material.

Seattle patients were enrolled while actively infected and followed longitudinally. The germline V gene encodes CDR1 SEHNR and CDR2 FQNEAQ (reference sequence). The V gene lost 1 base and the J gene lost 4 bases, with 12 bases spanning the gap. The CDR3 contains 15 residues. Authors' processing steps: Reference gene primer amplification in the assay estimated nucleated cell counts. Profiled with immunoSEQ multiplex PCR; TCRdb holds only in-frame clones, not every one. The V and J calls and clone size were taken over from that table, and D and trimming were inferred from the DNA. The table lists some 140,000 clones, around 79% of them singletons, with around 5% in the top ten.

V and J are TRBV7-9 and TRBJ2-3; tentative D call: TRBD2 (5 bases). The clonotype comes from a woman between 65 and 79 years old with COVID-19, enrolled during active disease. The material sequenced was peripheral blood. The CDR3 DNA reads as TGTGCCAGCAGCTTAGAGGCTAGCTGGGCAGATACGCAGTATTTT. Amino acids: CASSLEASWADTQYF. The full variable domain, rest sourced from reference TRBV7-9 and TRBJ2-3, is DTGVSQNPRHKITKRGQNVTFRCDPISEHNRLYWYRQTLGQGPEFLTYFQNEAQLEKSRLLSDRFSAERPKGSFSTLEIQRTEQGDSAMYLCASSLEASWADTQYFGPGTRLTVL.